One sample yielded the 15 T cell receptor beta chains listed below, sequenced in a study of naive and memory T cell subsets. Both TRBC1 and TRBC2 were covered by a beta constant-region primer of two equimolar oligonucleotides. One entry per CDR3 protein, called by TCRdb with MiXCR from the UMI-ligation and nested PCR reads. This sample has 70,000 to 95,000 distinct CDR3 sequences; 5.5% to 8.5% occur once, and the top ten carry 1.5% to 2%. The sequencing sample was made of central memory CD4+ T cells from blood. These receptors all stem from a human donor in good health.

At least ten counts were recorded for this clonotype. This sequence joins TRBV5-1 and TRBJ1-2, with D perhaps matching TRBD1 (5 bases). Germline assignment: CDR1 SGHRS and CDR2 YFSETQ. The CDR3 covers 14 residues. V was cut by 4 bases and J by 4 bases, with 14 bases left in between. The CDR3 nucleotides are TGCGCCAGCAGCCCGACTGCAGGGACCTATGGCTACACCTTC. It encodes CASSPTAGTYGYTF.

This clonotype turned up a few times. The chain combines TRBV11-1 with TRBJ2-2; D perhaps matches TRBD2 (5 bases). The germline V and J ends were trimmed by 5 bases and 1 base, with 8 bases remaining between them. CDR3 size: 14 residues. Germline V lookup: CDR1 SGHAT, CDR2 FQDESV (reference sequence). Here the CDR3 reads CASSPGENTGELFF. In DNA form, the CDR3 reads TGTGCCAGCAGCCCCGGGGAGAACACCGGGGAGCTGTTTTTT.

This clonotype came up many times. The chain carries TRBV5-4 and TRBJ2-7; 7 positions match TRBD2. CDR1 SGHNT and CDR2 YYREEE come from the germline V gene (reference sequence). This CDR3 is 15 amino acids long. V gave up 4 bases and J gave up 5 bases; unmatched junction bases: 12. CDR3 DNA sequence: TGTGCCAGCAGCCGCACGACTAGCTCGTCCGACGAGCAGTACTTC. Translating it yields CASSRTTSSSDEQYF.

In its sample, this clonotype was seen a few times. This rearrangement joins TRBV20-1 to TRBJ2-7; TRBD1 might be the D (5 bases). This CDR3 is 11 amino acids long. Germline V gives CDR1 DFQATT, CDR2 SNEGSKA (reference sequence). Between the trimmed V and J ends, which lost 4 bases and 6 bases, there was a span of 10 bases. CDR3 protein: CSATGLGEQYF. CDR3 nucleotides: TGCAGTGCTACAGGGTTGGGCGAGCAGTACTTC.

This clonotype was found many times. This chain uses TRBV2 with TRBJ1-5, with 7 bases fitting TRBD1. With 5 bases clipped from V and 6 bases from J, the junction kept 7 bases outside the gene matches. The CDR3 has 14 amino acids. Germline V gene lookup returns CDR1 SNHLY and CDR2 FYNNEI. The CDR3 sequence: CASSSQGVRQPQHF. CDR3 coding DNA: TGTGCCAGCAGTAGTCAGGGGGTACGTCAGCCCCAGCATTTT.

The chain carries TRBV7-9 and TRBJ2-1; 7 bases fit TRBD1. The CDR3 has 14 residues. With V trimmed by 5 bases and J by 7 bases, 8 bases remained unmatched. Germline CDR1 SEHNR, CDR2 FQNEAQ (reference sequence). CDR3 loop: CASSPGTEKNEQFF. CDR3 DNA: TGTGCCAGCAGCCCCGGGACAGAGAAGAATGAGCAGTTCTTC.

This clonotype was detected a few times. This chain's CDR3 is CASSPRLPHEQYF. Here the CDR3 DNA reads TGTGCCAGCAGCCCCCGACTCCCCCACGAGCAGTACTTC. The V call is TRBV7-2, the J call TRBJ2-7; no definite D call. The CDR3 is 13 residues long. CDR1 is SGHTA, CDR2 FQGNSA, per germline. V lost 5 bases and J lost 5, with 13 bases in between.

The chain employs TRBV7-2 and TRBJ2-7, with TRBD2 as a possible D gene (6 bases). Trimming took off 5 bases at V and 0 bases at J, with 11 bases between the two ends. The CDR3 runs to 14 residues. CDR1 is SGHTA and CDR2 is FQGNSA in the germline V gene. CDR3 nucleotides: TGTGCCAGCAGCCCAGAGACTAGCTCCTACGAGCAGTACTTC. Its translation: CASSPETSSYEQYF.

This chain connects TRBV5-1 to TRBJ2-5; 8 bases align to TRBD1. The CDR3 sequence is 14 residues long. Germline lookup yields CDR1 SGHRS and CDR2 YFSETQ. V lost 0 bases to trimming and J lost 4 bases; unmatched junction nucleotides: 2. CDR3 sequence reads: CASSLGDRPETQYF. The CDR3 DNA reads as TGCGCCAGCAGCTTGGGGGACAGGCCAGAGACCCAGTACTTC.

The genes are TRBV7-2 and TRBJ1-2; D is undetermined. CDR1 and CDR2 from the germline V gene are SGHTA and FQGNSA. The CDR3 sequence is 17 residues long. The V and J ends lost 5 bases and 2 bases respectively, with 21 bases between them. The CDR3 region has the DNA TGTGCCAGCAGCCCAACCCTCTTAGAGAGCCGCAACTATGGCTACACCTTC. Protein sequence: CASSPTLLESRNYGYTF.

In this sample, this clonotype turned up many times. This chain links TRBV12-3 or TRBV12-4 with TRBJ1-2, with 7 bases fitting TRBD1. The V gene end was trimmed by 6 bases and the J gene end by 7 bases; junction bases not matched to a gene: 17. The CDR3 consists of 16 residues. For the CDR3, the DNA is TGTGCCAGCAGGCAGGCAGGACAGGCCCTCTACCGTGGCTACACCTTC. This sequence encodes CASRQAGQALYRGYTF.

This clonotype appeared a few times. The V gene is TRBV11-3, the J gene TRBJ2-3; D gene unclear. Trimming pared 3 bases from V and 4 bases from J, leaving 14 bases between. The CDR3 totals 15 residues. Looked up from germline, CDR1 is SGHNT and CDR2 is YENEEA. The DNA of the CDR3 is TGTGCCAGCAGCTTTAACCGCTTGTATGCAGATACGCAGTATTTT. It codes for CASSFNRLYADTQYF. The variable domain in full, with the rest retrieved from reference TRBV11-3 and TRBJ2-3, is EAGVVQSPRYKIIEKKQPVAFWCNPISGHNTLYWYLQNLGQGPELLIRYENEEAVDDSQLPKDRFSAERLKGVDSTLKIQPAELGDSAVYLCASSFNRLYADTQYFGPGTRLTVL.

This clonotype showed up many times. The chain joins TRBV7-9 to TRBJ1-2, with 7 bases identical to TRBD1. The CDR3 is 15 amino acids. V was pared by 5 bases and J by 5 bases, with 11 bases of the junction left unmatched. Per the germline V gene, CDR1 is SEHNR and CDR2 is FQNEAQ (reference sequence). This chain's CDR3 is CASSETGRHDYGYTF. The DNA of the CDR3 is TGTGCCAGCAGCGAGACAGGGAGGCATGATTATGGCTACACCTTC.

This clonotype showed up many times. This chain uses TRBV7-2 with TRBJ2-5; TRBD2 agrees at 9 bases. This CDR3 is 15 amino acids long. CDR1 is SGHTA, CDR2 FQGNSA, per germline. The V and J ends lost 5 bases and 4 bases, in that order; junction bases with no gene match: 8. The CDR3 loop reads CASSPPAGGRETQYF. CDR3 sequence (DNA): TGTGCCAGCAGCCCCCCAGCGGGAGGACGAGAGACCCAGTACTTC.

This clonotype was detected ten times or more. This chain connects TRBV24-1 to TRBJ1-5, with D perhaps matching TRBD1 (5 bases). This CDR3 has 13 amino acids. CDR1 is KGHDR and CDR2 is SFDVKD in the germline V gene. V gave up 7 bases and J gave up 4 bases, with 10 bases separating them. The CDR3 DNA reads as TGTGCCACCAGCCAGCAGGGAAATCAGCCCCAGCATTTT. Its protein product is CATSQQGNQPQHF.